Presented here are 8 T cell receptor beta chains from one specimen sequenced in a study of T cell responses to AZD1222 COVID-19 vaccine. Some clones are missing from TCRdb's copy, which holds only in-frame ones; the method was immunoSEQ multiplex PCR. In the table there are about 97,000 clones, 84% of which are singletons. The sample here was peripheral blood, taken on day 0 of AZD1222 vaccination. The receptors stem from an adult in good health.

This clone was detected a few times. CDR3 nucleotide sequence: TGTGCCAGCAGCTTAAGGACAGGGGCCAATGAGCAGTTCTTC. It codes for CASSLRTGANEQFF. The chain uses TRBV11-3 and TRBJ2-1; 9 bases agree with TRBD1. The germline V gene encodes CDR1 SGHNT and CDR2 YENEEA. The CDR3 has 14 amino acids. V lost 2 bases to trimming and J lost 6 bases; unmatched junction nucleotides: 2. The full variable domain, in which reference TRBV11-3 and TRBJ2-1 provide the parts outside the CDR3, is EAGVVQSPRYKIIEKKQPVAFWCNPISGHNTLYWYLQNLGQGPELLIRYENEEAVDDSQLPKDRFSAERLKGVDSTLKIQPAELGDSAVYLCASSLRTGANEQFFGPGTRLTVL.

The rearrangement uses TRBV5-1 and TRBJ1-3; 7 bases fit TRBD1. Germline V gene data show CDR1 as SGHRS and CDR2 as YFSETQ. V lost 1 base to trimming and J lost 4 bases; unmatched junction nucleotides: 5. The CDR3 has 15 amino acids. The CDR3 DNA reads as TGCGCCAGCAGCTTGTCCGGGACAGAAGGAAACACCATATATTTT. This codes for CASSLSGTEGNTIYF.

This clone has only a few counts. The rearrangement joins TRBV9 to TRBJ1-5; D unclear. In germline, CDR1 is SGDLS, CDR2 YYNGEE. The CDR3 is 14 residues long. V shed 0 bases and J shed 2 bases, with 6 bases lying between them. CDR3 protein: CASSVDVGNQPQHF. DNA of the CDR3: TGTGCCAGCAGCGTAGACGTCGGCAATCAGCCCCAGCATTTT.

The gene calls are TRBV4-3 and TRBJ2-7; D not certain. V lost 0 bases to trimming and J lost 2 bases, with 17 bases between them. Germline-derived CDR1 and CDR2 are LGHNA and YSLEER. CDR3 size: 17 residues. The CDR3 nucleotides read TGCGCCAGCAGCCAAGATGCCTGGTACAGAGATACCTACGAGCAGTACTTC. Translation: CASSQDAWYRDTYEQYF.

The chain recombines TRBV28 with TRBJ2-7, with no clear D. This CDR3 has 14 residues. Germline CDR1 reads MDHEN; CDR2 reads SYDVKM. Trimming left V 2 bases short and J 4 bases short, with 12 bases between. DNA for the CDR3: TGTGCCAGCAGTTTAGCGCGGATGGGGTACGAGCAGTACTTC. It codes for CASSLARMGYEQYF.

The DNA for the CDR3 is TGTGCCAGCAGTCCTATCCCCCAGGGTAAGGGGGCCAACGTCCTGACTTTC. Amino acids: CASSPIPQGKGANVLTF. The rearrangement joins TRBV28 to TRBJ2-6, with a possible D match to TRBD1 (5 bases). Trimming shortened V by 5 bases and J by 4 bases, and 18 bases separated the two germline ends. Germline CDR1 and CDR2: MDHEN and SYDVKM. The CDR3 has 17 residues.

This clone was observed a single time. The rearrangement links TRBV6-2 or TRBV6-3 to TRBJ1-6; the match to TRBD1 covers 7 bases. Germline loops: CDR1 MNHEY, CDR2 SVGEGT. J gave up 8 bases and V 2 bases, and 3 bases lay outside the gene matches. This CDR3 has 14 amino acids. The DNA of the CDR3 is TGTGCCAGCAGTTACACAGGGGCGGATTCACCCCTCCACTTT. Encoded protein: CASSYTGADSPLHF.

CDR3: CASSGWDRVGETQYF. In DNA, the CDR3 is TGTGCCAGCAGTGGGTGGGACAGGGTTGGAGAGACCCAGTACTTC. V is TRBV25-1 and J is TRBJ2-5, with 9 bases aligning to TRBD1. Germline CDR1 and CDR2: MGHDK and SYGVNS. V gave up 4 bases and J gave up 4 bases; unmatched junction bases: 7. The CDR3 consists of 15 residues.